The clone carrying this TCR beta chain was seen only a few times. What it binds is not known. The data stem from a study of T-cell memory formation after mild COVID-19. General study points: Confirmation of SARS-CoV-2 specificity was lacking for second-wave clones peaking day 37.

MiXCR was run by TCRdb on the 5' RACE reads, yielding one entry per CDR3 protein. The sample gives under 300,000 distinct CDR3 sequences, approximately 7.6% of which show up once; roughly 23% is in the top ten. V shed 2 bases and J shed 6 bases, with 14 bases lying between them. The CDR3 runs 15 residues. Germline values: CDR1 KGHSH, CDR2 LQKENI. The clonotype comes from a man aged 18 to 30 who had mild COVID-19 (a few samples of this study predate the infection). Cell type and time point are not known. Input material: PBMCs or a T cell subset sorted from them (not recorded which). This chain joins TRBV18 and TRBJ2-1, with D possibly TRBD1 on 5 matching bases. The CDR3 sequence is CASSPDRGSANEQFF. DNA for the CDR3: TGTGCCAGCTCACCAGACAGAGGATCGGCCAATGAGCAGTTCTTC.